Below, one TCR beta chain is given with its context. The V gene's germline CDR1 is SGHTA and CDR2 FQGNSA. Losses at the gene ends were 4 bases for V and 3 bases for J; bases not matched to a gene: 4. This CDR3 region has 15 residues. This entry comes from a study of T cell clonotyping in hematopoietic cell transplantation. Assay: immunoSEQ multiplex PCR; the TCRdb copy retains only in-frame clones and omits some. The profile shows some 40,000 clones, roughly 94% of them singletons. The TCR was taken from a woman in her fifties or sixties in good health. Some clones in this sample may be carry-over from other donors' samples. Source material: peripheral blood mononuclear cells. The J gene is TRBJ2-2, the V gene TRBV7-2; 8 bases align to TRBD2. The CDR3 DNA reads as TGTGCCAGCAGCTCCTCCGGGGGGGACACCGGGGAGCTGTTTTTT. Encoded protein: CASSSSGGDTGELFF.